This TCR beta chain is from a study of vaccination and CD4 T cells after COVID-19. About the research overall: Cultures designated as controls were supplied with a CEFX pool, an HIV-1 Nef pool, or no peptide.

This clonotype showed up just once. The antigen is unknown. An Oncomine TCR Beta short-read assay was used to sequence the DNA from cultured CD4+ T cells. TCRdb processed the PCR reads anew with MiXCR; each CDR3 protein has one entry. The sample shows 15,000 to 25,000 distinct CDR3 sequences, about 40% of them seen only once. Per the germline V gene, CDR1 is SGHRS and CDR2 is YFSETQ. This CDR3 has 16 amino acids. Losses at the gene ends were 0 bases for V and 0 bases for J; bases not matched to a gene: 3. Treatment reported: roughly nine-day PBMC culture with coronavirus spike peptide pools or control peptides (ViraFEST assay). Roughly 2.1 million PBMCs went into each well for culture with 10 IU/ml IL-2 and around 9.6 ug/ml peptide pools.

The input for sequencing was CD4+ T cells from blood, cultured in vitro, taken before SARS-CoV-2 vaccination. This clonotype was sampled from a human donor who received a COVID-19 vaccine. The V call is TRBV5-1, the J call TRBJ2-5; TRBD2 matches 9 bases. CDR3 in DNA: TGCGCCAGCAGCTTGGAGGCGGGGGGGAACCAAGAGACCCAGTACTTC. As protein: CASSLEAGGNQETQYF.